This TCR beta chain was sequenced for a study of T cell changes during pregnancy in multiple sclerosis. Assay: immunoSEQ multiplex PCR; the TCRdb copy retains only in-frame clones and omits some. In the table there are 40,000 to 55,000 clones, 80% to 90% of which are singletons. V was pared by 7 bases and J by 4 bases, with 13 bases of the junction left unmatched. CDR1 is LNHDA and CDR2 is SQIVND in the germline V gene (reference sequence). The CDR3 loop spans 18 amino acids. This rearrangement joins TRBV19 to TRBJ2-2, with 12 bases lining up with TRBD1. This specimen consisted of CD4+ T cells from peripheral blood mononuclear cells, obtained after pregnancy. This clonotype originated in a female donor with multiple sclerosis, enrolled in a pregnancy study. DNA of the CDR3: TGTGCCAGTACCTCACGGGGACAGGGGGCTAGGATCACCGGGGAGCTGTTTTTT. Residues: CASTSRGQGARITGELFF.